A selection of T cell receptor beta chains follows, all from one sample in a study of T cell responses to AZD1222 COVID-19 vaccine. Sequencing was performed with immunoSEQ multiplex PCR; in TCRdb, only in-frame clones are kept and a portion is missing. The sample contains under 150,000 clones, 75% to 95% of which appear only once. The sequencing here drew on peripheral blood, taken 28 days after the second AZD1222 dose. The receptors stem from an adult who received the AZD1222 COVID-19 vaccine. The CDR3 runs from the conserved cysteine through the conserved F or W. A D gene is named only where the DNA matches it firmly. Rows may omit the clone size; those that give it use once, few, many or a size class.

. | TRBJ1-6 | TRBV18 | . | TGTGCCAGCTCACAGGACATCGGGACTCGTTCACCCCTCCACTTT | CASSQDIGTRSPLHF
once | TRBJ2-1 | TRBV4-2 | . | TGTGCCAGCAGCCAAGATCTCGTTCGGGGAACCTACAATGAGCAGTTCTTC | CASSQDLVRGTYNEQFF
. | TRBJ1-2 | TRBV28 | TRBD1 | TGTGCCAGCTACAGGGGCTATGGCTACACCTTC | CASYRGYGYTF
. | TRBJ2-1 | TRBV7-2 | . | TGTGCCAGCAGCGAAGAGGGCGCTGAGCAGTTCTTC | CASSEEGAEQFF
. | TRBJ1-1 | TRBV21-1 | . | TGTGCCAGCAGCATCGGGCCTTCTGAAGCTTTCTTT | CASSIGPSEAFF
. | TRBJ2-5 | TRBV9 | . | TGTGCCAGCAGCGTAGTAGGAGGGGATGCGGGAGAGACCCAGTACTTC | CASSVVGGDAGETQYF
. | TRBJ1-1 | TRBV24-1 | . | TGTGCCACCAGTGACTCGGACAGAGAAGCTTTCTTT | CATSDSDREAFF
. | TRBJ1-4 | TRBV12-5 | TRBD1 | TGTGCTAGTGGTACCGGGACAGGGGGCTTTCGGGAAAAACTGTTTTTT | CASGTGTGGFREKLFF
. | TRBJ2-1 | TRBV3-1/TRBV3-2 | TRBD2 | TGTGCCAGCAGCCCTAGCGGGGGGCACAATGAGCAGTTCTTC | CASSPSGGHNEQFF
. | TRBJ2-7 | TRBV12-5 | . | TGTGCTAGTGGTTTGGTACGGCCCCAGGGCCCGCGCGAGCAGTACTTC | CASGLVRPQGPREQYF
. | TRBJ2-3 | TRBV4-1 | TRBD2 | TGCGCCAGCAGCCAAGGGACTAGCGGTTCCCGGTCGACGCAGTATTTT | CASSQGTSGSRSTQYF
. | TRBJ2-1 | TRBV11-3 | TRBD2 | TGTGCCAGCAGCTTAGCCCATGGCGGGAGTACGAATGAGCAGTTCTTC | CASSLAHGGSTNEQFF
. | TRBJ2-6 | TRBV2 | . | TGTGCCAGCGAGCTCTCTGGGGCCAACGTCCTGACTTTC | CASELSGANVLTF
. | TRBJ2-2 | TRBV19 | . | TGTGCCAGTAGTAATCGGGACTTGGACACCGGGGAGCTGTTTTTT | CASSNRDLDTGELFF
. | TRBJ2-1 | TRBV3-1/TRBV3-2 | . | TGTGCCAGCAGCCAAGACTCCTATAACTACAATGAGCAGTTCTTC | CASSQDSYNYNEQFF
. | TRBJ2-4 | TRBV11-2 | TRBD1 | TGTGCCAGCAGCGTCCGGGACAGCAAAAACATTCAGTACTTC | CASSVRDSKNIQYF
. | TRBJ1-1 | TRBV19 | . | TGTGCCAGTAGGTTGGAGATGAACACTGAAGCTTTCTTT | CASRLEMNTEAFF
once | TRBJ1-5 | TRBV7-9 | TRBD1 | TGTGCCAGCAGCCCGACAGGGAACTGGAATCAGCCCCAGCATTTT | CASSPTGNWNQPQHF
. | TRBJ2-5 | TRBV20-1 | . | TGCAGTGCTAGAGATTTGGAGACCCAGTACTTC | CSARDLETQYF
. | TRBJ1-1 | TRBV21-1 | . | TGTGCCAGCAGCAGAGGGGGACAGGGGAGGGCTGAAGCTTTCTTT | CASSRGGQGRAEAFF